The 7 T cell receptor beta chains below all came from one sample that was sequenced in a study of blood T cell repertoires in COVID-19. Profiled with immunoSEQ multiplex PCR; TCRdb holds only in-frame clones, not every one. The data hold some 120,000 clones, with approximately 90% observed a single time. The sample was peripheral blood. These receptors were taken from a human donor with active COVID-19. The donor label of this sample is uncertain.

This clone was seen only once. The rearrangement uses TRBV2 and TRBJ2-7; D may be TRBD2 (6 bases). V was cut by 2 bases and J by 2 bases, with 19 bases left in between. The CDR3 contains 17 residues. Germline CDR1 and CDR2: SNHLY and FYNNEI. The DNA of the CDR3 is TGTGCCAGCAGTGAAACCGCACCCGGGACTTTTCCCTACGAGCAGTACTTC. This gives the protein CASSETAPGTFPYEQYF. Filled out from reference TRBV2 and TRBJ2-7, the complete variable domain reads EPEVTQTPSHQVTQMGQEVILRCVPISNHLYFYWYRQILGQKVEFLVSFYNNEISEKSEIFDDQFSVERPDGSNFTLKIRSTKLEDSAMYFCASSETAPGTFPYEQYFGPGTRLTVT.

The CDR3 nucleotides are TGTGCCAGCCTGGGGGGTAGCACAGATACGCAGTATTTT. Protein: CASLGGSTDTQYF. The chain couples TRBV12-3 or TRBV12-4 to TRBJ2-3, with a possible D match to TRBD2 (6 bases). The CDR3 loop spans 13 amino acids. V was trimmed by 8 bases and J by 0 bases, leaving 9 bases between them.

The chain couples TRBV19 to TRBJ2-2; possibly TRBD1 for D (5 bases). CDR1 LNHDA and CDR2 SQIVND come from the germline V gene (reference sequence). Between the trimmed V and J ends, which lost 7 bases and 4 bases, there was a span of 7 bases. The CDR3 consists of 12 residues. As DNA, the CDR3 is TGTGCCAGTACCCAGGGCACCGGGGAGCTGTTTTTT. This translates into CASTQGTGELFF.

This chain's CDR3 is CASSQDEGGTWFGELFF. The CDR3 nucleotides are TGTGCCAGCAGCCAAGATGAGGGGGGGACCTGGTTTGGGGAGCTGTTTTTT. The V gene is TRBV4-2, the J gene TRBJ2-2; tentatively, D is TRBD2 (7 bases). The germline V gene encodes CDR1 LGHNA and CDR2 YNFKEQ. This CDR3 is 17 amino acids long. The germline V and J ends were trimmed by 0 bases and 8 bases, with 19 bases remaining between them.

The DNA of the CDR3 is TGTGCCAGCAGCCGGCGGGGCCCGCTCTCTGGAAACACCATATATTTT. Its protein is CASSRRGPLSGNTIYF. The chain joins TRBV13 to TRBJ1-3; perhaps TRBD1 as D (5 bases). V was pared by 5 bases and J by 0 bases, with 14 bases between. The CDR3 totals 16 residues. Germline V CDR1 and CDR2: PRHDT, FYEKMQ (reference sequence).

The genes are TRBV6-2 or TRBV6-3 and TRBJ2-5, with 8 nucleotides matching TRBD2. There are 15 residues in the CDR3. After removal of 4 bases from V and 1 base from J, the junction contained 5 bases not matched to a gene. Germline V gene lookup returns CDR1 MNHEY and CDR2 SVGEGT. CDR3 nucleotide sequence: TGTGCCAGCAGTTTTGCGGGGGGCCTCCAAGAGACCCAGTACTTC. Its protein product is CASSFAGGLQETQYF.

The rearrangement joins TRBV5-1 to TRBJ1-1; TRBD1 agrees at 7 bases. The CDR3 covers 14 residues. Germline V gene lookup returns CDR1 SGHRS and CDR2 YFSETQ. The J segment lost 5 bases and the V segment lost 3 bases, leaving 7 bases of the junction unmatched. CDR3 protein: CASSSTGLVTEAFF. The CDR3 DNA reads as TGCGCCAGCAGCTCGACAGGGTTAGTTACTGAAGCTTTCTTT.